This entry concerns a single T cell receptor (beta chain). This sample is part of a study of blood T cell repertoires in COVID-19. Study overall: The analysed material was cDNA or gDNA that came from T cells, B-cell-depleted T cells, or PBMCs.

The method was immunoSEQ multiplex PCR; TCRdb's version includes in-frame clones alone and lacks a portion of them. Among about 120,000 clones, just over 85% were seen once, and the ten largest hold roughly 4.7%. The sequenced sample consisted of peripheral blood. The sequence was collected from a man in his forties with acute or convalescent COVID-19.

This CDR3 reads CSASRGLSSTEAFF. The CDR3 DNA is TGCAGCGCGAGCAGGGGGCTCAGCAGCACTGAAGCTTTCTTT. V is TRBV29-1 and J is TRBJ1-1; 8 bases are a match to TRBD1. After removal of 7 bases from V and 4 bases from J, the junction contained 11 bases not matched to a gene. In germline, CDR1 is SQVTM, CDR2 ANQGSEA. CDR3 size: 14 residues.